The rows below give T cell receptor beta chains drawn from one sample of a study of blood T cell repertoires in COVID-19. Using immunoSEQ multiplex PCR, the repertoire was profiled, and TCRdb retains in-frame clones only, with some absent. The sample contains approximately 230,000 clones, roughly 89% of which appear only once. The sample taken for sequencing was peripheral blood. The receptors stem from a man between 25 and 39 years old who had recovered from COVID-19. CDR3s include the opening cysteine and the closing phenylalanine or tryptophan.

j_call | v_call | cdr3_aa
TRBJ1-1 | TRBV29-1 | CSVAPGTGTNTEAFF
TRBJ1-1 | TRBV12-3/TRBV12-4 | CASSLSLNTEAFF
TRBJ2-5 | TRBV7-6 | CASSFSPAGQGNSETQYF
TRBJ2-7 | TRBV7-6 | CASSDGGEQYF
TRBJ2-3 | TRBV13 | CASSFQRGAGTDTQYF
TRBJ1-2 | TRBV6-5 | CASSYSSGGANYGYTF
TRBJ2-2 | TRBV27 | CASSPLPGLAGGYTGELFF
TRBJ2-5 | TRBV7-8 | CASSLAPPTGQETQYF
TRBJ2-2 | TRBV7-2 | CASSYHTEFTGELFF
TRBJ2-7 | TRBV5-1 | CASSLVSSGGDRRYEQYF
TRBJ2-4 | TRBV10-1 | CASSETREGLAKNIQYF
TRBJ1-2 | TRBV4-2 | CASSQWATNYGYTF
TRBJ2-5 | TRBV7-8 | CASSPGTSGLIQETQYF
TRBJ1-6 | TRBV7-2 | CASRSDGENSPLHF
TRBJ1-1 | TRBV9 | CASSVDMNTEAFF
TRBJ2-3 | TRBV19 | CASSTSGLTDTQYF
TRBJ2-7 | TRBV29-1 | CSVLDRTYEQYF
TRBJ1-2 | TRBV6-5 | CASTPTDLYGYTF
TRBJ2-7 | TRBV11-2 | CASSLTGAGEIYEQYF
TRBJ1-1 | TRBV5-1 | CASSIDRGRAEAFF
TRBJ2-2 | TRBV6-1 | CASSEVGAAGELFF
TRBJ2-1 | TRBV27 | CASSLRQDNEQFF
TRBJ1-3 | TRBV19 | CASSTTGTVGRNTIYF
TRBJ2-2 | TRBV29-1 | CSVYNAGELFF
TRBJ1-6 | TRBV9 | CASSADRGNSPLHF
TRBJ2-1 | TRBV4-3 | CASSQVPPGGNEQFF
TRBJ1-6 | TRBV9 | CASTEGSSYNSPLHF
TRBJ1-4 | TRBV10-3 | CAISDVRGDEKLFF
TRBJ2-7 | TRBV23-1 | CASSHETVFSYEQYF
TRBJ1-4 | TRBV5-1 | CASSLAVANEKLFF
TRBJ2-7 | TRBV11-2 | CASSLDIRAIDEQYF
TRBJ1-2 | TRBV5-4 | CASSSLGGSNYGYTF
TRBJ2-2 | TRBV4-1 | CASSQDGGLALTGELFF
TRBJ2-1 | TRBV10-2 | CASKGQGSYNEQFF
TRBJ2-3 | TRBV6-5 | CASSYSSRSTDTQYF
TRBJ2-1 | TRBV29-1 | CSVLSGGAGEQFF
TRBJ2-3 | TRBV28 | CASSLPGTGEDTQYF
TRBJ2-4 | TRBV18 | CASSPRDTKNIQYF
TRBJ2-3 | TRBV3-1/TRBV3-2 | CASSREGGDTDTQYF
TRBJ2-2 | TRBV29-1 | CSVPGPGGTGELFF